This entry lists 15 T cell receptor beta chains sequenced from one sample in a study of neoadjuvant anti-PD-1 for oral cavity cancer. Using immunoSEQ multiplex PCR, the repertoire was profiled, and TCRdb retains in-frame clones only, with some absent. The table has about 18,000 clones, approximately 79% seen once. The sample was PBMCs, taken before nivolumab (anti-PD-1) treatment. The receptors were gathered from a person between 40 and 79 years old with oral cavity squamous cell carcinoma.

This chain connects TRBV30 to TRBJ2-2; weak D call: TRBD1 (5 bases). CDR1 and CDR2 (germline): GTSNPN, SVGIG (reference sequence). CDR3 size: 13 residues. Trimming took off 1 base at V and 6 bases at J, with 9 bases between the two ends. The CDR3 loop reads CAWSEQVPGELFF. CDR3 DNA sequence: TGTGCCTGGAGTGAACAGGTCCCCGGGGAGCTGTTTTTT.

J is TRBJ2-1 and V is TRBV7-9; D uncertain. The V gene's germline CDR1 is SEHNR and CDR2 FQNEAQ (reference sequence). The length of the CDR3 is 16 residues. The germline V and J ends were trimmed by 3 bases and 0 bases, with 12 bases remaining between them. DNA of the CDR3: TGTGCCAGCAGCTTTAGACCTTTCAGCTCCTACAATGAGCAGTTCTTC. This sequence encodes CASSFRPFSSYNEQFF.

The rearrangement joins TRBV2 to TRBJ2-2; perhaps D is TRBD1 or TRBD2 (5 bases each). Germline V gene lookup returns CDR1 SNHLY and CDR2 FYNNEI. There are 14 residues in the CDR3. Trimming took off 7 bases at V and 6 bases at J, with 15 bases between the two ends. Written as DNA, the CDR3 is TGTGCCAGCAAAAACGGGGCCGCGGCCGGGGAGCTGTTTTTT. Translated, it gives CASKNGAAAGELFF.

V usage is TRBV19 and J usage is TRBJ2-3; D is ambiguous. V lost 3 bases and J lost 2, with 12 bases in between. The germline gives CDR1 LNHDA, CDR2 SQIVND (reference sequence). The length of the CDR3 is 15 residues. The CDR3 reads CASSMGRAYTDTQYF. In DNA form, the CDR3 reads TGTGCCAGTAGTATGGGCCGCGCCTACACAGATACGCAGTATTTT.

CDR3 DNA: TGTGCCAGTAGTATAGAGGCAACAGCCAGGGGGGGGTCCCAGCATTTT. Protein: CASSIEATARGGSQHF. The rearrangement links TRBV19 to TRBJ1-5; TRBD1 matches at 7 bases. V shed 0 bases and J 11 bases; nucleotides not matched to a gene: 13. Germline V gives CDR1 LNHDA, CDR2 SQIVND (reference sequence). The CDR3 is 16 amino acids.

The rearrangement uses TRBV2 and TRBJ1-1; D may be TRBD1 (5 bases). Germline loops: CDR1 SNHLY, CDR2 FYNNEI. The CDR3 covers 13 residues. V lost 2 bases to trimming and J lost 11 bases, with 15 bases between them. The CDR3 coding sequence is TGTGCCAGCAGTGAATCCCGGGGCCTTCAGGCTTTCTTT. Its protein is CASSESRGLQAFF.

This clone has a single count. This chain connects TRBV6-6 to TRBJ1-5; the D gene is possibly TRBD1 (5 bases). The ends were cut back, 6 bases at V and 2 bases at J, with 17 bases in the middle. This CDR3 spans 16 amino acids. Germline CDR1 and CDR2: MNHNY and SVGAGI (reference sequence). The CDR3 DNA is TGTGCCAGCAGCCGAGGATCCCAGGGAGGCAATCAGCCCCAGCATTTT. It codes for CASSRGSQGGNQPQHF.

The chain has TRBV19 and TRBJ1-2; D possibly corresponds to TRBD1 (6 bases). In germline, CDR1 is LNHDA, CDR2 SQIVND (reference sequence). The V and J ends lost 4 bases and 6 bases respectively, with 15 bases between them. This CDR3 is 14 amino acids long. CDR3 sequence (DNA): TGTGCCAGTAGTACACTCGGGACATCCAATGGCTACACCTTC. It is translated as CASSTLGTSNGYTF.

This clone came up once. V usage is TRBV2 and J usage is TRBJ2-7; TRBD1 agrees at 8 bases. Germline V gene lookup returns CDR1 SNHLY and CDR2 FYNNEI. The CDR3 is 13 amino acids. V was clipped by 5 bases and J by 3 bases; unmatched bases: 3. The CDR3 nucleotides are TGTGCCAGCAGTTTGGGACAGGACTACGAGCAGTACTTC. Its protein product is CASSLGQDYEQYF.

The rearrangement links TRBV7-8 to TRBJ1-1; D remains ambiguous. V dropped 1 base and J dropped 2 bases, with 8 bases sitting between them. Germline V lookup: CDR1 SGHVS, CDR2 FQNEAQ. There are 14 residues in the CDR3. The CDR3 DNA is TGTGCCAGCAGCTTAGAAATACCAAACACTGAAGCTTTCTTT. Translated: CASSLEIPNTEAFF. The entire variable domain, with the rest obtained from reference TRBV7-8 and TRBJ1-1, is as follows: GAGVSQSPRYKVAKRGQDVALRCDPISGHVSLFWYQQALGQGPEFLTYFQNEAQLDKSGLPSDRFFAERPEGSVSTLKIQRTQQEDSAVYLCASSLEIPNTEAFFGQGTRLTVV.

This chain connects TRBV30 to TRBJ2-3, with D unresolved. This CDR3 comprises 12 residues. Germline V gives CDR1 GTSNPN, CDR2 SVGIG (reference sequence). The V gene lost 8 bases and the J gene lost 1 base, with 10 bases spanning the gap. CDR3 sequence reads: CAQNGGTDTQYF. CDR3 DNA sequence: TGTGCCCAGAACGGCGGCACAGATACGCAGTATTTT.

The chain links TRBV6-1 to TRBJ1-1; D gene uncertain. In germline, CDR1 is MNHNS, CDR2 SASEGT. The CDR3 length is 12 residues. Trimming took 8 bases from V and 0 from J, leaving 7 bases between them. The CDR3 DNA reads as TGTGCCAGCGGTAGGGTGAACACTGAAGCTTTCTTT. The encoded protein is CASGRVNTEAFF.

The chain couples TRBV5-1 to TRBJ1-2; TRBD1 is a possible D gene (6 bases). The ends were cut back, 6 bases at V and 3 bases at J, with 15 bases in the middle. The CDR3 extends over 14 amino acids. Germline loops: CDR1 SGHRS, CDR2 YFSETQ. The DNA for the CDR3 is TGCGCCAGCAAAGGGATAGGGGGTGACTATGGCTACACCTTC. Encoded protein: CASKGIGGDYGYTF.

As regards this clone: One end of the junction fails to match germline, which may point to a read error. This chain links TRBV10-2 with TRBJ2-7; a possible D gene is TRBD1 (6 bases). Germline V gives CDR1 WSHSY, CDR2 SAAADI. The CDR3 spans 12 residues. The CDR3 DNA reads as TGCGCCAGCTCCAATATGAGACAGGCCGGGGTCTTC. It codes for CASSNMRQAGVF.

The V gene is TRBV28, the J gene TRBJ1-5; TRBD1 matches at 9 bases. The length of the CDR3 is 14 residues. Trimming removed 5 bases from V and 7 bases from J; junction bases left unmatched: 6. Per germline, CDR1 MDHEN and CDR2 SYDVKM. The CDR3 loop is CASSQGTGLQPQHF. CDR3 bases: TGTGCCAGCAGTCAGGGGACAGGGCTCCAGCCCCAGCATTTT.